A selection of T cell receptor beta chains follows, all from one sample in a study of OX40 agonist ivuxolimab in advanced cancers. Assay used: immunoSEQ multiplex PCR; TCRdb lists only in-frame clones, some missing. The sample gives under 100,000 clones, around 92% of which show up once; 0.5% to 0.55% is in the top ten. The sample in question was CD4+ or CD8+ T cells sorted from blood, obtained in a trial of the OX40 agonist ivuxolimab. The receptors here all came from an adult with an advanced solid tumor such as melanoma, head and neck, liver or kidney cancer. CDR3s include the opening cysteine and the closing phenylalanine or tryptophan. The order of the fields is D gene, clone size, J gene, V gene, CDR3 DNA, CDR3 protein. A D gene is named only where the DNA matches it firmly. Clone sizes are given selectively: once, few, many, or a class where the clone is expanded.

NA | NA | TRBJ1-2 | TRBV5-1 | TGCGCCAGCAGCTTGGCATTTACAGATGGCTACACCTTC | CASSLAFTDGYTF
NA | NA | TRBJ2-1 | TRBV5-1 | TGCGCCAGCAGCTTGGGTGACCCGATTCCCAATGAGCAGTTCTTC | CASSLGDPIPNEQFF
NA | NA | TRBJ2-2 | TRBV5-1 | TGCGCCAGCAGCTTGGCTGTGACTTTAAACACCGGGGAGCTGTTTTTT | CASSLAVTLNTGELFF
NA | once | TRBJ2-4 | TRBV6-1 | TGTGCCAGCAGTGAAACTAGGGCATTC | CASSETRAF
NA | NA | TRBJ2-3 | TRBV9 | TGTGCCAGCAGCCAAACAGGGAGGGGCACAGATACGCAGTATTTT | CASSQTGRGTDTQYF
TRBD1 | NA | TRBJ2-4 | TRBV30 | TGTGCCTGGCAAACAGGGGTCGGCATTCAGTACTTC | CAWQTGVGIQYF
NA | NA | TRBJ2-7 | TRBV27 | TGTGCCAGCAGAATCTTGGGAGATAGGTACGAGCAGTACTTC | CASRILGDRYEQYF
NA | NA | TRBJ1-2 | TRBV7-9 | TGTGCCAGCAGTAGGGGGGATGGCTACACCTTC | CASSRGDGYTF
NA | few | TRBJ2-1 | TRBV4-1 | TGCGCCAGCAGCCAATTAGCCGGGGAGCAGTTCTTC | CASSQLAGEQFF
NA | NA | TRBJ1-1 | TRBV5-6 | TGTGCCAGCAGCTTGAGTTGGGGGCTGAACACTGAAGCTTTCTTT | CASSLSWGLNTEAFF